The 3 T cell receptor beta chains reported below all come from one sample, sequenced in a study of blood T cell repertoires in COVID-19. The assay was immunoSEQ multiplex PCR, and TCRdb's table has in-frame clones only and misses some. There are some 400,000 clones in the sample; about 90% occur only once, and roughly 1.4% lies in the top ten. The sample taken for sequencing was PBMCs or T cells enriched from blood (not recorded which). These receptors all come from a man aged 25-40 years who had recovered from COVID-19.

The J gene is TRBJ1-1, the V gene TRBV7-9, with 7 bases that match TRBD1. Germline-derived CDR1 and CDR2 are SEHNR and FQNEAQ (reference sequence). The ends lost 1 base at V and 5 bases at J; junction bases unmatched: 4. The CDR3 loop spans 14 amino acids. The CDR3 loop reads CASSLGQGRTEAFF. DNA of the CDR3: TGTGCCAGCAGCTTAGGACAGGGAAGGACTGAAGCTTTCTTT.

V is TRBV9 and J is TRBJ2-2, with a weak D call TRBD2 (6 bases). This CDR3 has 15 residues. The germline V gene encodes CDR1 SGDLS and CDR2 YYNGEE. V was clipped by 4 bases and J by 6 bases, with 16 bases between them. The CDR3 DNA sequence: TGTGCCAGCAGCCCTCAAGACCGGGGGTCCGGGGAGCTGTTTTTT. This translates into CASSPQDRGSGELFF.

The chain uses TRBV27 and TRBJ1-2, with 7 bases that match TRBD1. Trimming at V came to 5 bases and at J to 8 bases, leaving 14 bases not matched to a gene. Germline assignment: CDR1 MNHEY and CDR2 SMNVEV (reference sequence). This CDR3 comprises 15 residues. CDR3 bases: TGTGCCAGCAGTCCCCATGACAGGGTTTCGGGGGGCTACACCTTC. Translation gives CASSPHDRVSGGYTF.